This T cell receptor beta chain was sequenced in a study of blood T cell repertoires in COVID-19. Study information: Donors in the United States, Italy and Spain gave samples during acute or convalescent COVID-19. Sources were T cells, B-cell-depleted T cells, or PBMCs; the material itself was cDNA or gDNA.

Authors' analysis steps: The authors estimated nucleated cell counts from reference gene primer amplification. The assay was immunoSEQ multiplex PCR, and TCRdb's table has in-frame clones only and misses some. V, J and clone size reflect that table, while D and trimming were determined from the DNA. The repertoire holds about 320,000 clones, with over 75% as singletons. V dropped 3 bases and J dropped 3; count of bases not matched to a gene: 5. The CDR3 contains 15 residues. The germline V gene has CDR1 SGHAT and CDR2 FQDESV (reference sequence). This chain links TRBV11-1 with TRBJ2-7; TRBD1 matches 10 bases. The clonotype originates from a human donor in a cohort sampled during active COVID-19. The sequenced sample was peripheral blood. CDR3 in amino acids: CASSFTRDRGYEQYF. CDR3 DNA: TGTGCCAGCAGCTTCACCCGGGACAGGGGCTACGAGCAGTACTTC.